Reported below is one T cell receptor beta chain. This clone was seen ten or more times. It has no known antigen specificity. Per-base qualities were not stored, and no clone one base away is much larger. The sample belongs to a study of metastatic and nonmetastatic thyroid tumors (dated by TCRdb to the early 2020s). Concerning the study at large: Repertoires from peripheral blood and from tumor or nodule tissue samples of malignant and benign thyroid patients were compared. Results and caveats for the whole study, not just this receptor: In both blood and tumor samples, TCR beta diversity was reported to be significantly higher in malignant tumors than in benign nodules.

No patient had received any treatment before thyroid surgery. Using T-cell receptor beta sequencing, the study looked back at clinical samples from patients collected from about 2012 to 2018. The library was made by PCR. The sequencing machine was an Illumina HiSeq 4000. High-throughput sequencing was used to profile the TCR beta-chain CDR3 region of each patient. In the authors' own workflow: Drawing on CDR3 differences between clinicopathological groups, the researchers built a classifier meant to tell apart patients with distant-metastatic papillary thyroid cancer. To measure repertoire diversity the researchers used the Shannon index, while the Morisita-Horn index served to gauge how similar the tumor and blood repertoires were. The raw public data were reprocessed by TCRdb itself: fastp quality trimming at Q25, MiXCR clonotype calling, in-frame beta chains only. It is TCRdb's table, rather than the study itself, that gives the V and J calls and clone size. The sample table contains tens of thousands of clones; only one count was recorded for 15% to 20% of them. Approximately 10% of the sample rests with the top ten.

The CDR3 covers 14 residues, taking in both the cysteine and the phenylalanine. Of the read, only the CDR3 DNA is kept; its 42 bases are in frame from base 1. V gives up 0 bases and J gives up 3 bases, and the segment between their germline ends measures 6 bases. CDR1 and CDR2 are drawn from the germline V gene: SGHDN, FVKESK. Recombination linked TRBV14 to TRBJ1-3; confidence is insufficient to name the D gene. This clonotype was sampled from a female donor with papillary thyroid cancer or a benign thyroid nodule (not recorded which). Some clones in this sample may be carry-over from other donors' samples. The sample was blood. CDR3 protein: CASSQEGYGNTIYF. The nucleotides read TGTGCCAGCAGCCAAGAAGGGTATGGAAACACCATATATTTT.